Presented here are 18 T cell receptor beta chains from one specimen sequenced in a study of post-analysis software for immune sequencing data. The library was made from cDNA and included unique molecular identifiers. TCRdb reprocessed the PCR reads via MiXCR and lists one record per CDR3 protein. The data show 350,000 to 450,000 distinct CDR3 sequences, 30% to 45% seen once. Their antigen targets remain unknown. Whole-study findings and limits: Controls had lower frequencies than patients of a handful of TRBV segments, which included TRBV5-6, TRBV5-1 and TRBV20-1.

Source material: blood. All receptors come from a girl between 5 and 17 years old with multiple sclerosis.

This clonotype has just a few counts. The rearrangement links TRBV7-2 to TRBJ1-2; D is unclear. CDR3 length: 13 amino acids. The germline V and J ends were trimmed by 1 base and 7 bases, with 10 bases remaining between them. Germline V CDR1 and CDR2: SGHTA, FQGNSA. The CDR3 nucleotides read TGTGCCAGCAGCTTAGAAGAAGTCTCTGGCTACACCTTC. It encodes CASSLEEVSGYTF.

This clonotype was observed at least ten times. The gene calls are TRBV10-3 and TRBJ2-1; TRBD1 might be the D (5 bases). CDR1 is ENHRY and CDR2 is SYGVKD in the germline V gene. The CDR3 runs to 16 residues. V lost 3 bases to trimming and J lost 6 bases, with 18 bases between them. The CDR3, as DNA: TGTGCCATCAGTGAAGGGGTAGGGCCCTCCCGCAATGAGCAGTTCTTC. It is translated as CAISEGVGPSRNEQFF.

This chain joins TRBV11-2 and TRBJ2-5; D might be TRBD1 (6 bases). TRBJ2-7 matches the DNA end more closely, so the J call is doubtful. Germline CDR1 reads SGHAT; CDR2 reads FQNNGV. There are 13 residues in the CDR3. The CDR3 DNA follows: TGTGCCAGCAGCTCAATTCAGGGGAACGAGCAGTACTTC. Its translation is CASSSIQGNEQYF.

V gene TRBV7-9 combines with J gene TRBJ2-2; the D gene is possibly TRBD2 (5 bases). V was shortened by 6 bases and J by 7 bases, with 9 bases between the two germline ends. Looked up from germline, CDR1 is SEHNR and CDR2 is FQNEAQ (reference sequence). The CDR3 spans 12 residues. In DNA form, the CDR3 reads TGTGCCAGCAGACGGAGCGGCGGGGAGCTGTTTTTT. As protein: CASRRSGGELFF.

The rearrangement links TRBV12-3 or TRBV12-4 to TRBJ2-3; D may be TRBD1 or TRBD2 (5 bases each). The CDR3 has 15 amino acids. Trimming stripped 4 bases from V and 4 bases from J, with 15 bases between. CDR3 amino acids: CASSSPVRGADTQYF. As DNA, the CDR3 is TGTGCCAGCAGTTCGCCCGTTAGGGGAGCAGATACGCAGTATTTT.

J is TRBJ2-5 and V is TRBV6-6, with TRBD1 as a possible D gene (6 bases). The J call may be mistaken, given a closer DNA end match to TRBJ2-7. Germline values: CDR1 MNHNY, CDR2 SVGAGI (reference sequence). The CDR3 contains 15 residues. CDR3 coding DNA: TGTGCCAGCAGCACACAGGGATGGTTGACCTACGAGCAGTACTTC. Encoded protein: CASSTQGWLTYEQYF.

The chain is built from TRBV7-2 and TRBJ2-3, with TRBD2 matching over 9 bases. CDR1 is SGHTA and CDR2 is FQGNSA in the germline V gene. The CDR3 contains 18 residues. V gave up 0 bases and J gave up 1 base; unmatched junction bases: 8. The CDR3 sequence is CASSLALAGIPGTDTQYF. CDR3 DNA: TGTGCCAGCAGCTTAGCGCTAGCGGGGATACCAGGCACAGATACGCAGTATTTT.

This clonotype has more than one count but fewer than ten. The chain carries TRBV6-1 and TRBJ2-1; D not certain. Germline V lookup: CDR1 MNHNS, CDR2 SASEGT. Trimming shortened V by 7 bases and J by 6 bases, and 16 bases separated the two germline ends. This CDR3 is built from 14 residues. The CDR3 DNA is TGTGCCAGCACCCGAACGATTGCTTCCAATGAGCAGTTCTTC. Its protein is CASTRTIASNEQFF.

This clonotype was seen only a few times. At one boundary the junction diverges from the germline segment, which might be a read error. The gene calls are TRBV12-3 or TRBV12-4 and TRBJ1-6, with 7 positions matching TRBD1. This CDR3 contains 14 residues. The CDR3 bases are TGTGCCAGCAATTCCAGGGGGAATAATTCACCCCCCCACTTT. Amino acid sequence: CASNSRGNNSPPHF.

This clonotype was detected once. CDR3 protein: CASADGRGTQETQYF. In DNA, the CDR3 is TGTGCCAGCGCCGACGGGCGGGGGACCCAAGAGACCCAGTACTTC. The chain is built from TRBV5-4 and TRBJ2-5; TRBD2 matches 7 bases. V gave up 7 bases and J gave up 1 base; unmatched junction bases: 10. Germline CDR1 and CDR2: SGHNT and YYREEE (reference sequence). This CDR3 is 15 amino acids long.

The CDR3 sequence is CASSFSQGNTEAFF. The CDR3 region has the DNA TGTGCCAGCAGCTTCTCACAGGGGAACACTGAAGCTTTCTTT. The gene calls are TRBV7-9 and TRBJ1-1; D perhaps matches TRBD1 (6 bases). The CDR3 extends over 14 amino acids. Germline CDR1 is SEHNR and CDR2 is FQNEAQ (reference sequence). The V gene lost 3 bases and the J gene lost 1 base, with 9 bases spanning the gap. Full variable domain (missing parts from reference TRBV7-9 and TRBJ1-1): DTGVSQNPRHKITKRGQNVTFRCDPISEHNRLYWYRQTLGQGPEFLTYFQNEAQLEKSRLLSDRFSAERPKGSFSTLEIQRTEQGDSAMYLCASSFSQGNTEAFFGQGTRLTVV.

The chain carries TRBV20-1 and TRBJ2-3; D unresolved. The CDR3 has 12 residues. Per germline, CDR1 DFQATT and CDR2 SNEGSKA (reference sequence). V shed 5 bases and J shed 1 base, with 7 bases lying between them. CDR3: CSAVTGTDTQYF. The CDR3 coding sequence is TGCAGTGCTGTAACTGGCACAGATACGCAGTATTTT.

The table lists this clonotype with a few counts. The CDR3 DNA sequence: TGTGCCAGCACCTCAACGATCAGCGGATCTGGGCAGTTCTTC. Translating it yields CASTSTISGSGQFF. The chain couples TRBV7-2 to TRBJ2-1; D is perhaps TRBD2 (5 bases). The CDR3 runs to 14 residues. The V gene's germline CDR1 is SGHTA and CDR2 FQGNSA. The ends were cut back, 7 bases at V and 12 bases at J, with 22 bases in the middle.

This clonotype was recorded a few times. The V and J genes are TRBV5-1 and TRBJ1-4; no clear D. Trimming left V 0 bases short and J 5 bases short, with 8 bases between. Germline lookup yields CDR1 SGHRS and CDR2 YFSETQ. This CDR3 spans 14 amino acids. CDR3 loop: CASSLAGQNEKLFF. In DNA form, the CDR3 reads TGCGCCAGCAGCTTGGCCGGGCAGAATGAAAAACTGTTTTTT.

The chain has TRBV28 and TRBJ1-1; D unresolved. CDR3 length: 13 amino acids. Trimming took 6 bases from V and 4 from J, leaving 12 bases between them. Germline V gene data show CDR1 as MDHEN and CDR2 as SYDVKM. CDR3 DNA: TGTGCCAGCAGCCAGCAAGGAGTCACTGAAGCTTTCTTT. It codes for CASSQQGVTEAFF.

The chain recombines TRBV4-1 with TRBJ1-2; TRBD1 agrees at 9 bases. This CDR3 spans 15 amino acids. Germline V gene sequence: CDR1 MGHRA, CDR2 YSYEKL. Trimming took 6 bases from V and 2 from J; bases not matched to a gene: 7. CDR3 coding DNA: TGCGCCAGCAGTTTAACAGGGGGCCTGAACTATGGCTACACCTTC. Amino acid sequence: CASSLTGGLNYGYTF.

The chain carries TRBV7-2 and TRBJ2-1; 8 bases agree with TRBD1. The junction had 10 bases not matched to a gene; V was cut back by 5 bases and J by 7 bases. The germline V gene has CDR1 SGHTA and CDR2 FQGNSA. The CDR3 sequence is 15 residues long. The CDR3 DNA reads as TGTGCCAGCAGCCCGGACAGGGTATACGGGAATGAGCAGTTCTTC. Translated: CASSPDRVYGNEQFF.

This clonotype appeared a few times. The gene calls are TRBV12-3 or TRBV12-4 and TRBJ2-6; weak D call: TRBD2 (5 bases). The CDR3 covers 14 residues. V was pared by 7 bases and J by 8 bases, with 15 bases between. The CDR3 loop is CASILESGTNVLTF. The CDR3 region has the DNA TGTGCCAGCATCCTCGAGTCCGGGACCAACGTCCTGACTTTC.